The T cell receptor beta chain described here comes from a study of breast tumors, draining lymph nodes, adjacent tissues. The lymph nodes were axillary draining lymph nodes from breast cancer patients. On this clonotype: Its antigen remains unidentified. Possible read error: a much larger clone is one base away. Since no conserved phenylalanine or tryptophan closes the CDR3, a read error is the likely cause.

TCRdb used MiXCR to reprocess the multiplex PCR reads, holding one entry per CDR3 protein. This sample has roughly 260,000 distinct CDR3 sequences, with 30% to 35% found just once. Findings and caveats of the study: Data fit most tumor T cells coming from lymph node, expanding in tumor.

CDR3 length: 12 residues. Germline CDR1 is MNHEY and CDR2 is SVGEGT. Trimming pared 6 bases from V and 2 bases from J, leaving 5 bases between. The clonotype originates from a female donor with breast cancer. Some clones in this sample may be carry-over from other donors' samples. This chain joins TRBV6-2 or TRBV6-3 and TRBJ1-5, with D hard to call. The sample consisted of axillary lymph node tissue. The CDR3 DNA follows: TGTGCCAGCAGGGACGGCAATCAGCCCCAGCATTCT. Its translation is CASRDGNQPQHS.